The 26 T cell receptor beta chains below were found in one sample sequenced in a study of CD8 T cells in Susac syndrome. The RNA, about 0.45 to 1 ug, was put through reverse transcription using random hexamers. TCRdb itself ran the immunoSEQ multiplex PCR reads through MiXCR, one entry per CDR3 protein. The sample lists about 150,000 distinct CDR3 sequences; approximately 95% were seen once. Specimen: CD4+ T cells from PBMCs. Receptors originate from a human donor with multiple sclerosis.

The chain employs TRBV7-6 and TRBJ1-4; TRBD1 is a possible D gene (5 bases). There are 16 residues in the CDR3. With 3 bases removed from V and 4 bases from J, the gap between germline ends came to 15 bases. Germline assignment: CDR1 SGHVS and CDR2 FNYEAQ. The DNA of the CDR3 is TGTGCCAGCAGCTTGACCTACGGGACGGTTAATGAAAAACTGTTTTTT. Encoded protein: CASSLTYGTVNEKLFF.

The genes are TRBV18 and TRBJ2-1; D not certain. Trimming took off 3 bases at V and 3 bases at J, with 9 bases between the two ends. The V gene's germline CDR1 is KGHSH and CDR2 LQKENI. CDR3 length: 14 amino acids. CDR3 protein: CASSPPESYNEQFF. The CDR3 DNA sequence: TGTGCCAGCTCACCCCCGGAGAGCTACAATGAGCAGTTCTTC.

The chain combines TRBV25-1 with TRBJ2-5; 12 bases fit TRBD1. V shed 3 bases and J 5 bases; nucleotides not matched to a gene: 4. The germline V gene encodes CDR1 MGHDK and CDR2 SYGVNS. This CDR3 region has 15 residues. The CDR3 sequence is CASSEGQGARETQYF. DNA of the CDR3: TGTGCCAGCAGTGAGGGACAGGGGGCGAGGGAGACCCAGTACTTC.

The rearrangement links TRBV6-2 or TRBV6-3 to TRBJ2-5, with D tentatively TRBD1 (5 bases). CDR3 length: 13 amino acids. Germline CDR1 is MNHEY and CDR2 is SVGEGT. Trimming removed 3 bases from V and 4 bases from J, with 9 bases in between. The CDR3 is CASSYAGRETQYF. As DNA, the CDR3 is TGTGCCAGCAGTTATGCAGGGCGAGAGACCCAGTACTTC.

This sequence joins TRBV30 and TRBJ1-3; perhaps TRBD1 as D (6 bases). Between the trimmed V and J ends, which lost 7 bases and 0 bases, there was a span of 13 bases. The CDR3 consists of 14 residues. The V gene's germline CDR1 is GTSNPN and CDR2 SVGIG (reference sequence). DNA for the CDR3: TGTGCCTCCTCTAACAGGGACTCTGGAAACACCATATATTTT. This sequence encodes CASSNRDSGNTIYF.

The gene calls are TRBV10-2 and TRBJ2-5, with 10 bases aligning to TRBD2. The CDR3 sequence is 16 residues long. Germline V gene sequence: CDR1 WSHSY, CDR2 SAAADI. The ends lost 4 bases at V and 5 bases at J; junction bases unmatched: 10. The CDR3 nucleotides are TGCGCCAGCAGTGCACTAGCGGGGTCCTTTAGGGAGACCCAGTACTTC. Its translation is CASSALAGSFRETQYF.

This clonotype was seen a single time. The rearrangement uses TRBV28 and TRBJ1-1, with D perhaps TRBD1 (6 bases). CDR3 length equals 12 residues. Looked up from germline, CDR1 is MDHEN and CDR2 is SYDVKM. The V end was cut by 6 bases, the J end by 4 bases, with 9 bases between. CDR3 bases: TGTGCCAGCAGGGGGGGCCGCACTGAAGCTTTCTTT. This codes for CASRGGRTEAFF.

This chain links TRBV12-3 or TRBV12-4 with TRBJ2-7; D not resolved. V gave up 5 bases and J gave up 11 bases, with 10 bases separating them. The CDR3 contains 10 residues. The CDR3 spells CASSARIEYF. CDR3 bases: TGTGCCAGCAGTGCAAGGATCGAGTACTTC.

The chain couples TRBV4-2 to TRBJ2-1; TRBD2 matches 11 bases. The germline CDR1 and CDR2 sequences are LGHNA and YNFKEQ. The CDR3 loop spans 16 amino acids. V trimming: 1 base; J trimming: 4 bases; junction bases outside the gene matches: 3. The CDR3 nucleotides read TGTGCCAGCAGCCAAGTTAGCGGGAGGGGATACAATGAGCAGTTCTTC. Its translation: CASSQVSGRGYNEQFF.

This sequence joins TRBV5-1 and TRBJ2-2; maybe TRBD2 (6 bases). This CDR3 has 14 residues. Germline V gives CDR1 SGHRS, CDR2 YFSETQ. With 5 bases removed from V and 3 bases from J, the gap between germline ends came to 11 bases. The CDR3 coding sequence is TGCGCCAGCAGGAACGGGGGTTACACCGGGGAGCTGTTTTTT. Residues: CASRNGGYTGELFF.

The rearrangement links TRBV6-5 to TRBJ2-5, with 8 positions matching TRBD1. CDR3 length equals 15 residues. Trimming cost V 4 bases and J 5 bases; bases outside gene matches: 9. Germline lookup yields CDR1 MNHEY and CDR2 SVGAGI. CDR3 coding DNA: TGTGCCAGCAGTTTCCGGGACAGGTCAGGGGAGACCCAGTACTTC. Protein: CASSFRDRSGETQYF.

CDR3 nucleotides: TGTGCCAGCAGCCAAGATATGCAGGGCTATGGCTACACCTTC. Its protein product is CASSQDMQGYGYTF. The chain has TRBV3-1 and TRBJ1-2, with D tentatively TRBD1 (5 bases). The CDR3 runs 14 residues. Germline V gives CDR1 LGHDT, CDR2 YNNKEL (reference sequence). The ends were cut back, 0 bases at V and 4 bases at J, with 9 bases in the middle.

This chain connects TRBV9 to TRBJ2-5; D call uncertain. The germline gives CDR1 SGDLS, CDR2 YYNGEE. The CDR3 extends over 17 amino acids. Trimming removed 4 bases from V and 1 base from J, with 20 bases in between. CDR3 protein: CASSSSLGGKFQETQYF. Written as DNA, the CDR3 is TGTGCCAGCAGCTCAAGCCTTGGCGGAAAATTCCAAGAGACCCAGTACTTC.

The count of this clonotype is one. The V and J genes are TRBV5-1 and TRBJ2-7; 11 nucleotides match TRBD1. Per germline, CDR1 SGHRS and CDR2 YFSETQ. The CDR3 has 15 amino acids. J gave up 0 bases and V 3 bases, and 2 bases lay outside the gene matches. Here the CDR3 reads CASSSGTGGSYEQYF. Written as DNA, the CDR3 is TGCGCCAGCAGCTCCGGGACAGGGGGCTCCTACGAGCAGTACTTC.

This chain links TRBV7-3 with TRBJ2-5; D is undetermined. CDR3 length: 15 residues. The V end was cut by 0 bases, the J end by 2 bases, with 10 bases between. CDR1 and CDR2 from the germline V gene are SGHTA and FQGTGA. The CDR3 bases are TGTGCCAGCAGCTTAACTCCAGCTCAACAAGAGACCCAGTACTTC. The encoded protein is CASSLTPAQQETQYF.

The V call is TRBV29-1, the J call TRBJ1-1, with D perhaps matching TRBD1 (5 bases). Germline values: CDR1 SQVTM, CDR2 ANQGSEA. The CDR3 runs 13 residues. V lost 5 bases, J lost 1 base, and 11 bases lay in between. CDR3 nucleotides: TGCAGCGTTTGGGCACAGGAGAACACTGAAGCTTTCTTT. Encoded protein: CSVWAQENTEAFF.

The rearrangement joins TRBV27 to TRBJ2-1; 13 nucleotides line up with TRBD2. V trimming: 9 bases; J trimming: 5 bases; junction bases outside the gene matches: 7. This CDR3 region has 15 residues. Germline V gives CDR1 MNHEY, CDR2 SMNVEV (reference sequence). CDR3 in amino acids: CASRLAGGRDNEQFF. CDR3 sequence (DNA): TGTGCCAGTCGACTAGCGGGAGGAAGGGACAATGAGCAGTTCTTC.

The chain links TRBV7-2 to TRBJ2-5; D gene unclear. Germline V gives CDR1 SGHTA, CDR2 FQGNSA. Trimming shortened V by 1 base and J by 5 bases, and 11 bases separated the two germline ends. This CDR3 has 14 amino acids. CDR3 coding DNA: TGTGCCAGCAGCTTAGGTGCAGAGGAGGAGACCCAGTACTTC. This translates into CASSLGAEEETQYF.

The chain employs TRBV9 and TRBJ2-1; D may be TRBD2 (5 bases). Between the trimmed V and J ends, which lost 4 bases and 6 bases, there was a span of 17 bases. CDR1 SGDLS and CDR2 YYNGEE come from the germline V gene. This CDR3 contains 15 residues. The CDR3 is CASSPGRPGINEQFF. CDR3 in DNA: TGTGCCAGCAGCCCCGGACGGCCGGGGATCAATGAGCAGTTCTTC.

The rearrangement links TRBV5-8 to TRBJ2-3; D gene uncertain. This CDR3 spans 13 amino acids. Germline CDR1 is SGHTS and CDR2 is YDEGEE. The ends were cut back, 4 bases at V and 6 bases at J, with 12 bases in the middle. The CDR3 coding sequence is TGTGCCAGCAGCGTGGAATTGGGTGATACGCAGTATTTT. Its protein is CASSVELGDTQYF.

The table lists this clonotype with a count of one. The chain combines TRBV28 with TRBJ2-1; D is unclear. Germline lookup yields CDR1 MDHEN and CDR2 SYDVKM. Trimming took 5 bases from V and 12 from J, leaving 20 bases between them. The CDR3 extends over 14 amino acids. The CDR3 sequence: CASSPGSFSMGQFF. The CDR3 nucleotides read TGTGCCAGCAGTCCCGGTTCGTTTTCTATGGGGCAGTTCTTC.

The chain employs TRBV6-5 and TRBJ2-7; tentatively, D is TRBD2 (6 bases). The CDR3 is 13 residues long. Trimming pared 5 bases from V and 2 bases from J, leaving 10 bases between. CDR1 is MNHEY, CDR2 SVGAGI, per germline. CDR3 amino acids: CASSGTAAYEQYF. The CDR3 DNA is TGTGCCAGCAGTGGGACTGCAGCCTACGAGCAGTACTTC.

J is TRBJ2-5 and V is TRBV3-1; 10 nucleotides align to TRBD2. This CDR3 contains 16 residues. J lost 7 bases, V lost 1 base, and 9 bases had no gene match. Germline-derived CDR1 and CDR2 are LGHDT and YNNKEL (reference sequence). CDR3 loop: CASSQVGSSGGGTQYF. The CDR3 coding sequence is TGTGCCAGCAGCCAAGTAGGCTCTAGCGGGGGTGGGACCCAGTACTTC.

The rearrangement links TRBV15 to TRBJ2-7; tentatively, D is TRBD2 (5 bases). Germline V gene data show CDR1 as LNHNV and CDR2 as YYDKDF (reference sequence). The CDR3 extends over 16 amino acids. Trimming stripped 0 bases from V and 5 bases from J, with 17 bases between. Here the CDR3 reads CATSRDRAHREDEQYF. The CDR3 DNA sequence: TGTGCCACCAGCAGAGATAGGGCCCATCGGGAAGACGAGCAGTACTTC.

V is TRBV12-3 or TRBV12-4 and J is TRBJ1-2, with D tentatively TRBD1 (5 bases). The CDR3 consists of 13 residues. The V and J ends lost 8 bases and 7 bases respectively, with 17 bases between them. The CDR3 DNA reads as TGTGCCAGCGGGTCTCGGGGGTTTGGTGGCTACACCTTC. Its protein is CASGSRGFGGYTF.

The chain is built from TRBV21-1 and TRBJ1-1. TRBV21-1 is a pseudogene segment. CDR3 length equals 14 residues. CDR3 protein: CASKRRVCETEAFF. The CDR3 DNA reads TGTGCCAGCAAAAGGAGGGTTTGTGAGACTGAAGCTTTCTTT.